The 23 T cell receptor beta chains below come from one sample, sequenced in a study of T-cell memory formation after mild COVID-19 (dated by TCRdb to the early 2020s). The method behind the library was 5' RACE. These reads were obtained on an Illumina NovaSeq 6000. TCRdb reworked the public reads: Q25 trimming with fastp, MiXCR clone assembly, productive beta chains retained. Every distinct CDR3 protein forms one entry, paired with its most common genes and DNA. This sample is represented by over 300,000 distinct CDR3 sequences; 20% to 25% of them were singletons. The top ten constitute approximately 22% of the sample. Sequencing used PBMCs or a T cell subset sorted from them (not recorded which). The receptors here all came from a young man who had mild COVID-19 (a few samples of this study predate the infection). The sample titles of this study are shuffled in the database, so cell type and time point are left out; the donor was told from shared clones.

This sequence joins TRBV5-1 and TRBJ2-5; a possible D gene is TRBD1 (6 bases). With 5 bases removed from V and 5 bases from J, the gap between germline ends came to 13 bases. Looked up from germline, CDR1 is SGHRS and CDR2 is YFSETQ. The CDR3 has 13 residues. The DNA of the CDR3 is TGCGCCAGCAGGAGGGGGAGCGACGAGACCCAGTACTTC. This encodes CASRRGSDETQYF.

The V and J genes are TRBV23-1 and TRBJ2-7, with 10 bases identical to TRBD1. TRBV23-1 is an ORF; its function is uncertain. The CDR3 is made up of 15 amino acids. The J segment lost 3 bases and the V segment lost 6 bases, leaving 8 bases of the junction unmatched. The CDR3 here is CASRWDRGDNYEQYF. CDR3 in DNA: TGCGCCAGCAGATGGGACAGGGGAGATAACTACGAGCAGTACTTC.

This clonotype was counted between two and nine times. The chain couples TRBV5-1 to TRBJ1-2; 9 bases are shared with TRBD1. Germline values: CDR1 SGHRS, CDR2 YFSETQ. The CDR3 is made up of 15 amino acids. V was pared by 6 bases and J by 8 bases, with 14 bases of the junction left unmatched. CDR3 nucleotides: TGCGCCAGCACCAACCCCCGGGACAGGGCTGACGGCTACACCTTC. This codes for CASTNPRDRADGYTF.

V is TRBV11-2 and J is TRBJ1-2, with D hard to call. This CDR3 has 17 amino acids. V was pared by 2 bases and J by 3 bases, with 19 bases between. CDR1 and CDR2 (germline): SGHAT, FQNNGV. CDR3 amino acids: CASSLTPSQSRDYGYTF. As DNA, the CDR3 is TGTGCCAGCAGCTTAACACCGTCCCAGAGCCGGGACTATGGCTACACCTTC. The whole variable domain, remainder taken from reference TRBV11-2 and TRBJ1-2, is EAGVAQSPRYKIIEKRQSVAFWCNPISGHATLYWYQQILGQGPKLLIQFQNNGVVDDSQLPKDRFSAERLKGVDSTLKIQPAKLEDSAVYLCASSLTPSQSRDYGYTFGSGTRLTVV.

V usage is TRBV7-3 and J usage is TRBJ2-3; no reliable D call. The length of the CDR3 is 13 residues. Trimming took off 1 base at V and 4 bases at J, with 6 bases between the two ends. Germline CDR1 and CDR2: SGHTA and FQGTGA. CDR3 protein: CASSLNGADTQYF. The CDR3 nucleotides read TGTGCCAGCAGCTTAAATGGCGCAGATACGCAGTATTTT.

The chain uses TRBV18 and TRBJ1-2; no reliable D call. Germline CDR1 and CDR2: KGHSH and LQKENI. Trimming removed 4 bases from V and 4 bases from J, with 13 bases in between. The CDR3 covers 14 residues. The CDR3 bases are TGTGCCAGCTCACGCAAGACACCTCTCTATGGCTACACCTTC. Its protein is CASSRKTPLYGYTF.

This clonotype was picked up a small number of times. This chain uses TRBV7-9 with TRBJ2-3, with D maybe TRBD2 (5 bases). The germline V gene has CDR1 SEHNR and CDR2 FQNEAQ (reference sequence). The CDR3 is made up of 15 amino acids. Trimming removed 4 bases from V and 6 bases from J, with 17 bases in between. The CDR3 reads CASSYSGSGADTQYF. The CDR3 nucleotides are TGTGCCAGCAGCTATTCGGGGTCCGGTGCCGATACGCAGTATTTT.

Many counts were recorded for this clonotype. The chain is built from TRBV5-5 and TRBJ2-2; D unresolved. The CDR3 is 12 residues long. Germline CDR1 is SGHKS and CDR2 is YYEKEE (reference sequence). V was pared by 1 base and J by 7 bases, with 5 bases between. CDR3 sequence: CASSLYIGELFF. In DNA form, the CDR3 reads TGTGCCAGCAGCTTGTATATCGGGGAGCTGTTTTTT.

There are many counts of this clonotype. This chain joins TRBV4-1 and TRBJ2-3; D is ambiguous. The V end lost 0 bases, the J end lost 0 bases, and 10 bases lay between the germline ends. Germline V lookup: CDR1 MGHRA, CDR2 YSYEKL. The CDR3 sequence is 16 residues long. The DNA for the CDR3 is TGCGCCAGCAGCCAAGAAACCTACCCTAGCACAGATACGCAGTATTTT. This gives the protein CASSQETYPSTDTQYF.

This chain uses TRBV5-1 with TRBJ1-5; D is ambiguous. The ends were cut back, 2 bases at V and 6 bases at J, with 9 bases in the middle. The CDR3 consists of 13 residues. Per the germline V gene, CDR1 is SGHRS and CDR2 is YFSETQ. The CDR3 DNA reads TGCGCCAGCAGCTTAGTAGGTGGTCAGCCCCAGCATTTT. Amino acids: CASSLVGGQPQHF.

In this sample, this clonotype turned up a few times. The rearrangement uses TRBV5-5 and TRBJ2-3; no clear D gene. The germline V and J ends were trimmed by 3 bases and 9 bases, with 17 bases remaining between them. CDR1 and CDR2 from the germline V gene are SGHKS and YYEKEE (reference sequence). This CDR3 has 14 residues. CDR3: CASSSDLYQTTQYF. As DNA, the CDR3 is TGTGCCAGCAGCTCCGACTTGTACCAGACGACGCAGTATTTT.

This chain's CDR3 is CASSLRAGGSNEQFF. DNA for the CDR3: TGTGCCAGCAGCTTAAGGGCTGGAGGGAGCAATGAGCAGTTCTTC. The J gene is TRBJ2-1, the V gene TRBV7-3; D is possibly TRBD2 (6 bases). The CDR3 totals 15 residues. In germline, CDR1 is SGHTA, CDR2 FQGTGA. V was trimmed by 1 base and J by 6 bases, leaving 13 bases between them.

The chain couples TRBV4-1 to TRBJ2-5, with D unresolved. The ends were cut back, 1 base at V and 4 bases at J, with 13 bases in the middle. The CDR3 is 15 amino acids. The germline CDR1 and CDR2 sequences are MGHRA and YSYEKL. The chain's CDR3 is CASSQVFESGETQYF. CDR3 bases: TGCGCCAGCAGCCAAGTCTTTGAGTCCGGAGAGACCCAGTACTTC.

The chain recombines TRBV6-5 with TRBJ2-3; possible D gene TRBD1, 5 bases. The CDR3 loop spans 13 amino acids. Germline CDR1 and CDR2: MNHEY and SVGAGI. V was shortened by 7 bases and J by 10 bases, with 18 bases between the two germline ends. Here the CDR3 DNA reads TGTGCCAGCACCCAGGGCGACCCGGACGCGCAGTATTTT. Encoded protein: CASTQGDPDAQYF.

This chain links TRBV28 with TRBJ1-1; TRBD1 agrees at 8 bases. With V trimmed by 3 bases and J by 7 bases, 7 bases remained unmatched. The CDR3 sequence is 14 residues long. The germline V gene has CDR1 MDHEN and CDR2 SYDVKM. The CDR3 DNA reads as TGTGCCAGCAGTTTCGCAGGGGGCCCGGATGAAGCTTTCTTT. This gives the protein CASSFAGGPDEAFF.

The rearrangement uses TRBV20-1 and TRBJ1-2; D not resolved. CDR1 DFQATT and CDR2 SNEGSKA come from the germline V gene (reference sequence). The CDR3 has 13 residues. The V and J ends lost 6 bases and 2 bases respectively, with 13 bases between them. CDR3 DNA sequence: TGCAGTGCCGTCCGAGACCTGAACTATGGCTACACCTTC. Translated, it gives CSAVRDLNYGYTF.

The chain joins TRBV12-3 or TRBV12-4 to TRBJ1-3, with D possibly being TRBD1 (6 bases). There are 12 residues in the CDR3. Between the trimmed V and J ends, which lost 2 bases and 11 bases, there was a span of 10 bases. CDR3 protein: CASSLRKGAIYF. CDR3 nucleotide sequence: TGTGCCAGCAGTTTAAGGAAGGGGGCCATATATTTT.

The chain carries TRBV6-6 and TRBJ2-6; no clear D gene. This CDR3 contains 18 residues. Germline lookup yields CDR1 MNHNY and CDR2 SVGAGI (reference sequence). V lost 0 bases and J 0 bases, leaving 12 bases between the germline ends. The CDR3 loop is CASSYSVPVSSGANVLTF. CDR3 coding DNA: TGTGCCAGCAGTTACTCGGTGCCCGTAAGCTCTGGGGCCAACGTCCTGACTTTC.

The J gene is TRBJ2-3, the V gene TRBV6-5, with TRBD2 identical over 8 bases. The CDR3 is 16 residues long. With V trimmed by 0 bases and J by 5 bases, 7 bases remained unmatched. Germline CDR1 reads MNHEY; CDR2 reads SVGAGI. CDR3 loop: CASSYSGGASQDTQYF. The CDR3 region has the DNA TGTGCCAGCAGTTACTCCGGGGGGGCGAGTCAAGATACGCAGTATTTT.

This clonotype showed up just a few times. The chain links TRBV6-6 to TRBJ1-1; D is unclear. The ends were cut back, 8 bases at V and 0 bases at J, with 13 bases in the middle. CDR3 length equals 14 residues. Germline CDR1 is MNHNY and CDR2 is SVGAGI (reference sequence). The CDR3 nucleotides read TGTGCCAGCGAAGAGCTGACATTGAACACTGAAGCTTTCTTT. It specifies CASEELTLNTEAFF.

This clonotype was counted a few times. V gene TRBV29-1 combines with J gene TRBJ1-4, with D hard to call. From germline, CDR1 is SQVTM and CDR2 ANQGSEA. The CDR3 length is 14 residues. Trimming removed 0 bases at V and 1 base at J, with 6 bases between. CDR3 loop: CSVEEGLTNEKLFF. CDR3 nucleotides: TGCAGCGTTGAAGAAGGATTAACTAATGAAAAACTGTTTTTT.

This clonotype showed up many times. The chain carries TRBV7-2 and TRBJ1-5; D remains unclear. CDR1 is SGHTA and CDR2 is FQGNSA in the germline V gene. V lost 0 bases to trimming and J lost 1 base, with 4 bases between them. The CDR3 totals 14 residues. CDR3 amino acids: CASSLAGSNQPQHF. The CDR3 DNA is TGTGCCAGCAGCTTAGCGGGAAGCAATCAGCCCCAGCATTTT. The full variable domain, rest sourced from reference TRBV7-2 and TRBJ1-5, is GAGVSQSPSNKVTEKGKDVELRCDPISGHTALYWYRQSLGQGLEFLIYFQGNSAPDKSGLPSDRFSAERTGGSVSTLTIQRTQQEDSAVYLCASSLAGSNQPQHFGDGTRLSIL.

This clonotype was counted a few times. V gene TRBV6-1 combines with J gene TRBJ1-1; 10 nucleotides line up with TRBD1. The germline CDR1 and CDR2 sequences are MNHNS and SASEGT. The V and J ends lost 0 bases and 4 bases, in that order; junction bases with no gene match: 8. CDR3 length equals 17 residues. As DNA, the CDR3 is TGTGCCAGCAGTGAAGCGCTTCGGAGGACAGGGGGCACTGAAGCTTTCTTT. Its translation is CASSEALRRTGGTEAFF.